This T cell receptor beta chain is from a study of blood T cell repertoires in COVID-19. The wider study: The United States, Italy and Spain were the sources of the acute and convalescent COVID-19 samples. PBMCs, B-cell-depleted T cells, or T cells were the source of the cDNA or gDNA that made up the material.

With V trimmed by 3 bases and J by 2 bases, 3 bases remained unmatched. Germline V gives CDR1 LNHDA, CDR2 SQIVND (reference sequence). This CDR3 is 14 amino acids long. Data came from immunoSEQ multiplex PCR; TCRdb stores just in-frame clones and leaves some out. Here the sample spans about 400,000 clones, around 87% being singletons. This clone was counted only a few times. This receptor was obtained from a human donor in a cohort sampled during active COVID-19. Sequenced material: peripheral blood. The V and J genes are TRBV19 and TRBJ1-2, with 7 nucleotides matching TRBD1. CDR3: CASSIQTGNYGYTF. CDR3 in DNA: TGTGCCAGTAGTATCCAGACAGGGAACTATGGCTACACCTTC. Variable domain in full (rest from reference TRBV19 and TRBJ1-2): DGGITQSPKYLFRKEGQNVTLSCEQNLNHDAMYWYRQDPGQGLRLIYYSQIVNDFQKGDIAEGYSVSREKKESFPLTVTSAQKNPTAFYLCASSIQTGNYGYTFGSGTRLTVV.